This T cell receptor (beta chain) was found in a study of response to subunit inactivated influenza vaccine. Findings of the study overall: T cells newly recruited by each seasonal influenza vaccination are few, the authors suggested.

MiXCR, run by TCRdb on the RT-PCR reads, gives a single entry per CDR3 protein. The sample records 450,000 to 550,000 distinct CDR3 sequences, around 25% being singletons. CDR1 MNHEY and CDR2 SVGAGI come from the germline V gene. V was clipped by 2 bases and J by 2 bases; unmatched bases: 7. This CDR3 has 16 amino acids. Notes on this clonotype: Its antigen is not known.

The sequence came from a man aged 45 to 65 who received an inactivated influenza vaccine. This rearrangement joins TRBV6-5 to TRBJ2-5; 8 nucleotides line up with TRBD1. The sequencing used CD4+ T cells sorted from PBMCs, collected around 5 days after vaccination. Written as DNA, the CDR3 is TGTGCCAGCAGTTACGAGGGCAGGGGGCAACAAGAGACCCAGTACTTC. It codes for CASSYEGRGQQETQYF.